Below are 21 T cell receptor beta chains sequenced from a single sample in a study of T cell repertoires in cytomegalovirus infection. TCRdb used MiXCR to reprocess the reads, holding one entry per CDR3 protein. The table includes 180,000 or so distinct CDR3 sequences, 17% detected once. Sequenced input: CD8+ T cells from PBMCs. These receptors originate from a human donor in good health (CMV status not recorded). Some clones in this sample may be carry-over from other donors' samples.

The V call is TRBV7-9, the J call TRBJ1-2, with D maybe TRBD1 (6 bases). The CDR3 length is 13 residues. V lost 5 bases to trimming and J lost 4 bases, with 11 bases between them. Germline lookup yields CDR1 SEHNR and CDR2 FQNEAQ (reference sequence). The DNA for the CDR3 is TGTGCCAGCAGCCTCGACAGGATCTATGGCTACACCTTC. Amino acids: CASSLDRIYGYTF.

The chain has TRBV29-1 and TRBJ2-6; 7 bases map to TRBD1. V lost 5 bases, J lost 0 bases, and 7 bases stayed unmatched. The CDR3 runs 16 residues. CDR1 and CDR2 from the germline V gene are SQVTM and ANQGSEA. The CDR3 sequence is CSVKPTGISGANVLTF. Here the CDR3 DNA reads TGCAGCGTTAAACCGACAGGGATCTCTGGGGCCAACGTCCTGACTTTC.

The chain links TRBV7-7 to TRBJ2-2; D unclear. The CDR3 length is 12 residues. Between the trimmed V and J ends, which lost 5 bases and 7 bases, there was a span of 8 bases. CDR1 is SSHAT, CDR2 FNYEAQ, per germline (reference sequence). The CDR3 DNA sequence: TGTGCCAGCAGCGCTCGCATCGGGGAGCTGTTTTTT. This sequence encodes CASSARIGELFF. The complete variable domain, with remaining parts taken from reference TRBV7-7 and TRBJ2-2, reads GAGVSQSPRYKVTKRGQDVTLRCDPISSHATLYWYQQALGQGPEFLTYFNYEAQPDKSGLPSDRFSAERPEGSISTLTIQRTEQRDSAMYRCASSARIGELFFGEGSRLTVL.

This rearrangement joins TRBV5-5 to TRBJ2-5; TRBD2 matches 12 bases. CDR3 length: 18 residues. Per germline, CDR1 SGHKS and CDR2 YYEKEE (reference sequence). With V trimmed by 4 bases and J by 2 bases, 12 bases remained unmatched. CDR3 sequence reads: CASSGRTSGGLRQETQYF. Here the CDR3 DNA reads TGTGCCAGCAGCGGTCGAACTAGCGGGGGGCTCCGACAAGAGACCCAGTACTTC. The full variable domain, rest sourced from reference TRBV5-5 and TRBJ2-5, is DAGVTQSPTHLIKTRGQQVTLRCSPISGHKSVSWYQQVLGQGPQFIFQYYEKEERGRGNFPDRFSARQFPNYSSELNVNALLLGDSALYLCASSGRTSGGLRQETQYFGPGTRLLVL.

The chain employs TRBV28 and TRBJ2-2; a possible D gene is TRBD2 (5 bases). V lost 5 bases to trimming and J lost 3 bases, with 16 bases between them. This CDR3 has 16 amino acids. Germline V lookup: CDR1 MDHEN, CDR2 SYDVKM. The CDR3 DNA follows: TGTGCCAGCAGTCCTCTAGGGCTGAGGGACACCGGGGAGCTGTTTTTT. As protein: CASSPLGLRDTGELFF.

V is TRBV12-5 and J is TRBJ1-1; D unresolved. V was shortened by 2 bases and J by 5 bases, with 15 bases between the two germline ends. The CDR3 runs to 15 residues. Per the germline V gene, CDR1 is LGHNT and CDR2 is FRNRAP. The CDR3 sequence: CASGLTPKRATEAFF. CDR3 sequence (DNA): TGTGCTAGTGGTTTGACCCCTAAGAGGGCAACTGAAGCTTTCTTT.

The chain combines TRBV6-2 or TRBV6-3 with TRBJ2-7; possibly TRBD1 for D (6 bases). The V end lost 4 bases, the J end lost 0 bases, and 13 bases lay between the germline ends. The CDR3 totals 15 residues. CDR1 and CDR2 from the germline V gene are MNHEY and SVGEGT. Here the CDR3 reads CASSSFRDTSYEQYF. Written as DNA, the CDR3 is TGTGCCAGCAGTTCATTTCGGGACACCTCCTACGAGCAGTACTTC.

Only a few counts were recorded for this clonotype. The chain couples TRBV7-9 to TRBJ2-7; 7 bases agree with TRBD2. Germline CDR1 is SEHNR and CDR2 is FQNEAQ (reference sequence). J was trimmed by 5 bases and V by 5 bases; bases with no gene match: 6. This CDR3 is 13 amino acids long. The CDR3: CASSRTSSDEQYF. CDR3 DNA: TGTGCCAGCAGCCGGACTAGTTCGGACGAGCAGTACTTC.

The sample holds one count of this clonotype. The CDR3 nucleotides read TGTGCCAGCAGCCAAGGGGCGGGAGCTTTCTTT. The encoded protein is CASSQGAGAFF. The rearrangement uses TRBV27 and TRBJ1-1; a weak D match, TRBD1 (5 bases). The CDR3 is made up of 11 amino acids. Germline assignment: CDR1 MNHEY and CDR2 SMNVEV (reference sequence). V was shortened by 6 bases and J by 10 bases, with 12 bases between the two germline ends.

This clonotype was seen many times. The V call is TRBV12-3 or TRBV12-4, the J call TRBJ2-1; D ambiguous. This CDR3 is built from 13 residues. V gave up 2 bases and J gave up 10 bases, with 12 bases separating them. The CDR3 coding sequence is TGTGCCAGCAGTTTAAGTCACAGCAGCGAGCAGTTCTTC. Translation: CASSLSHSSEQFF.

This clonotype has more than one count but fewer than ten. The rearrangement links TRBV7-9 to TRBJ1-4; D gene uncertain. Germline V lookup: CDR1 SEHNR, CDR2 FQNEAQ (reference sequence). V was clipped by 5 bases and J by 4 bases, with 5 bases between them. The CDR3 contains 12 residues. The CDR3 is CASSNSNEKLFF. Written as DNA, the CDR3 is TGTGCCAGCAGCAACAGTAATGAAAAACTGTTTTTT. The variable domain in full, completed from reference TRBV7-9 and TRBJ1-4, reads DTGVSQNPRHKITKRGQNVTFRCDPISEHNRLYWYRQTLGQGPEFLTYFQNEAQLEKSRLLSDRFSAERPKGSFSTLEIQRTEQGDSAMYLCASSNSNEKLFFGSGTQLSVL.

The rearrangement uses TRBV7-3 and TRBJ2-1; 10 bases line up with TRBD1. This CDR3 contains 15 residues. V shed 5 bases, J shed 4 bases, and the junction held 5 bases outside the gene matches. CDR1 and CDR2 from the germline V gene are SGHTA and FQGTGA. For the CDR3, the DNA is TGTGCCAGCAGCCAAGGACAGGGGGAATACAATGAGCAGTTCTTC. Protein sequence: CASSQGQGEYNEQFF.

This clonotype was observed a few times. The rearrangement links TRBV12-3 or TRBV12-4 to TRBJ1-2; D not certain. Trimming took off 6 bases at V and 2 bases at J, with 13 bases between the two ends. CDR3 length: 14 residues. CDR3 region: CASRSDTGNYGYTF. Written as DNA, the CDR3 is TGTGCCAGCAGGAGTGACACGGGGAACTATGGCTACACCTTC.

This chain uses TRBV28 with TRBJ2-7, with D perhaps assigned TRBD1 or TRBD2 (5 bases each). Trimming left V 3 bases short and J 2 bases short, with 11 bases between. The CDR3 runs to 14 residues. CDR1 and CDR2 (germline): MDHEN, SYDVKM. The CDR3 spells CASSFRPGPYEQYF. CDR3 coding DNA: TGTGCCAGCAGTTTTCGGCCGGGGCCCTACGAGCAGTACTTC.

This clonotype occurred many times. This rearrangement joins TRBV7-2 to TRBJ1-5; D perhaps matches TRBD1 (6 bases). V dropped 1 base and J dropped 4 bases, with 11 bases sitting between them. The CDR3 is 15 residues long. Germline loops: CDR1 SGHTA, CDR2 FQGNSA. The CDR3 nucleotides are TGTGCCAGCAGCTTAGGCGGGACACTGAATCAGCCCCAGCATTTT. The encoded protein is CASSLGGTLNQPQHF.

This chain uses TRBV27 with TRBJ2-6, with D perhaps being TRBD1 or TRBD2 (5 bases each). In germline, CDR1 is MNHEY, CDR2 SMNVEV (reference sequence). This CDR3 region has 18 residues. V gave up 5 bases and J gave up 1 base, with 18 bases separating them. The CDR3 is CASSRGPSRRSGANVLTF. The CDR3 bases are TGTGCCAGCAGTAGGGGACCGAGTAGAAGATCTGGGGCCAACGTCCTGACTTTC.

The chain carries TRBV10-3 and TRBJ2-7; D not resolved. Germline V CDR1 and CDR2: ENHRY, SYGVKD. V shed 4 bases and J shed 3 bases, with 4 bases lying between them. There are 11 residues in the CDR3. This CDR3 is CAISGGYEQYF. CDR3 nucleotides: TGTGCCATCAGTGGTGGCTACGAGCAGTACTTC.

The chain combines TRBV19 with TRBJ1-5, with TRBD1 matching over 9 bases. This CDR3 has 16 amino acids. V shed 1 base and J 6 bases; nucleotides not matched to a gene: 7. CDR1 and CDR2 (germline): LNHDA, SQIVND (reference sequence). In DNA form, the CDR3 reads TGTGCCAGTAGTATAGGCCCCGGACAGGGGTTTCAGCCCCAGCATTTT. It is translated as CASSIGPGQGFQPQHF.

This clonotype was counted only a few times. The chain carries TRBV6-6 and TRBJ1-5; no clear D gene. The ends were cut back, 8 bases at V and 9 bases at J, with 8 bases in the middle. CDR1 and CDR2 (germline): MNHNY, SVGAGI (reference sequence). The CDR3 contains 10 residues. In DNA, the CDR3 is TGTGCCAGCGGAACTGCGCCCCAGCATTTT. Protein: CASGTAPQHF.

This clonotype was picked up a small number of times. V usage is TRBV7-6 and J usage is TRBJ2-1; 9 bases map to TRBD1. Germline CDR1 is SGHVS and CDR2 is FNYEAQ. The J segment lost 3 bases and the V segment lost 5 bases, leaving 11 bases of the junction unmatched. The CDR3 sequence is 17 residues long. CDR3 in amino acids: CASSTHRDRVGYNEQFF. The DNA of the CDR3 is TGTGCCAGCAGCACGCACCGGGACAGGGTCGGCTACAATGAGCAGTTCTTC. Full variable domain (missing parts from reference TRBV7-6 and TRBJ2-1): GAGVSQSPRYKVTKRGQDVALRCDPISGHVSLYWYRQALGQGPEFLTYFNYEAQQDKSGLPNDRFSAERPEGSISTLTIQRTEQRDSAMYRCASSTHRDRVGYNEQFFGPGTRLTVL.

This clonotype was seen repeatedly, ten times or more. The J gene is TRBJ1-1, the V gene TRBV14, with D hard to call. Trimming stripped 5 bases from V and 11 bases from J, with 15 bases between. The CDR3 contains 12 residues. The germline V gene has CDR1 SGHDN and CDR2 FVKESK. The CDR3 protein is CASSSYPEHAFF. DNA for the CDR3: TGTGCCAGCAGCAGCTACCCGGAACACGCTTTCTTT.